The 30 T cell receptor beta chains below were found in one sample sequenced in a study of T cell repertoires in cytomegalovirus infection. TCRdb redid the calling of the reads with MiXCR, one entry per CDR3 protein. Altogether about 160,000 distinct CDR3 sequences are present, about 15% being singletons, with the ten largest covering under 20%. Sequencing input: CD8+ T cells from PBMCs. Receptors originate from a human donor in good health (CMV status not recorded). Some clones in this sample may be carry-over from other donors' samples.

The chain couples TRBV5-6 to TRBJ2-5; tentatively, D is TRBD1 or TRBD2 (5 bases each). Germline V gives CDR1 SGHDT, CDR2 YYEEEE. The CDR3 spans 14 residues. V gave up 6 bases and J gave up 0 bases, with 12 bases separating them. CDR3 sequence (DNA): TGTGCCAGCACTTGGGGACCGAACCAAGAGACCCAGTACTTC. It is translated as CASTWGPNQETQYF.

This chain connects TRBV5-1 to TRBJ1-1; no reliable D call. The germline V gene has CDR1 SGHRS and CDR2 YFSETQ. The CDR3 length is 10 residues. Trimming left V 4 bases short and J 10 bases short, with 8 bases between. CDR3 protein: CASSDGRAFF. CDR3 sequence (DNA): TGCGCCAGCAGCGATGGGAGAGCTTTCTTT. Full variable domain (remainder filled in from reference TRBV5-1 and TRBJ1-1): KAGVTQTPRYLIKTRGQQVTLSCSPISGHRSVSWYQQTPGQGLQFLFEYFSETQRNKGNFPGRFSGRQFSNSRSEMNVSTLELGDSALYLCASSDGRAFFGQGTRLTVV.

The V and J genes are TRBV28 and TRBJ2-7; D is uncertain. The V gene lost 7 bases and the J gene lost 3 bases, with 10 bases spanning the gap. CDR3 length: 12 amino acids. CDR1 is MDHEN, CDR2 SYDVKM, per germline. The CDR3 DNA is TGTGCCAGCAACATGTGGGGCTACGAGCAGTACTTC. Amino acid sequence: CASNMWGYEQYF.

V is TRBV4-2 and J is TRBJ2-7; unclear D gene. Trimming removed 3 bases at V and 0 bases at J, with 6 bases between. The CDR3 contains 13 residues. CDR1 is LGHNA and CDR2 is YNFKEQ in the germline V gene. The CDR3 coding sequence is TGTGCCAGCAGCCATTCTAGCTCCTACGAGCAGTACTTC. Amino acid sequence: CASSHSSSYEQYF.

Only one count was recorded for this clonotype. The junction departs from germline at one end; a sequencing error may be responsible. The chain carries TRBV27 and TRBJ2-1; D is possibly TRBD2 (6 bases). Germline CDR1 MNHEY, CDR2 SMNVEV (reference sequence). This CDR3 comprises 16 residues. The CDR3 here is CASRLFAGITGNEQFF. The CDR3 DNA follows: TGTGCCAGCCGTTTATTTGCGGGGATTACGGGCAATGAGCAGTTCTTC.

The sample holds a few counts of this clonotype. The V and J genes are TRBV19 and TRBJ2-2; no definite D call. Germline loops: CDR1 LNHDA, CDR2 SQIVND (reference sequence). Trimming left V 6 bases short and J 3 bases short, with 5 bases between. The CDR3 contains 12 residues. DNA for the CDR3: TGTGCCAGTAGAGAGGACACCGGGGAGCTGTTTTTT. Protein product: CASREDTGELFF.

This clonotype was seen a few times. The chain uses TRBV7-8 and TRBJ2-7; D unresolved. Germline CDR1 reads SGHVS; CDR2 reads FQNEAQ. V lost 1 base, J lost 3 bases, and 16 bases lay in between. This CDR3 has 16 residues. The CDR3 sequence: CASSLVPWNSSYEQYF. The CDR3 DNA is TGTGCCAGCAGCTTAGTCCCCTGGAACTCTAGCTACGAGCAGTACTTC.

Many counts were recorded for this clonotype. V and J are TRBV7-9 and TRBJ2-3; 11 nucleotides line up with TRBD2. Germline CDR1 and CDR2: SEHNR and FQNEAQ (reference sequence). The CDR3 sequence is 16 residues long. V gave up 4 bases and J gave up 4 bases; unmatched junction bases: 7. CDR3 residues: CASSSPTSGNPDTQYF. The CDR3 region has the DNA TGTGCCAGCAGCTCTCCGACTAGCGGGAACCCAGATACGCAGTATTTT.

V is TRBV6-2 or TRBV6-3 and J is TRBJ2-7, with a weak D call TRBD1 (5 bases). V lost 2 bases to trimming and J lost 1 base, with 9 bases between them. The V gene's germline CDR1 is MNHEY and CDR2 SVGEGT. The CDR3 totals 14 residues. In nucleotides, the CDR3 is TGTGCCAGCAGTTACGGGGCCGAGTCCTACGAGCAGTACTTC. This codes for CASSYGAESYEQYF.

The chain links TRBV28 to TRBJ1-1, with 10 bases that match TRBD1. This CDR3 region has 16 residues. V was clipped by 5 bases and J by 3 bases; unmatched bases: 9. Germline lookup yields CDR1 MDHEN and CDR2 SYDVKM. CDR3 loop: CASSHDRGRVDTEAFF. The CDR3 DNA reads TGTGCCAGCAGTCACGACAGGGGGCGGGTCGACACTGAAGCTTTCTTT.

This clonotype was found a few times. The J gene is TRBJ1-5, the V gene TRBV7-8; 7 nucleotides agree with TRBD1. The junction had 5 bases not matched to a gene; V was cut back by 6 bases and J by 6 bases. This CDR3 region has 13 residues. CDR1 and CDR2 from the germline V gene are SGHVS and FQNEAQ. CDR3 in amino acids: CASSPGQAQPQHF. CDR3 sequence (DNA): TGTGCCAGCAGTCCCGGACAGGCTCAGCCCCAGCATTTT.

In this sample, this clonotype turned up many times. The chain has TRBV27 and TRBJ2-2; D may correspond to TRBD1 or TRBD2 (5 bases each). Germline CDR1 reads MNHEY; CDR2 reads SMNVEV (reference sequence). The ends were cut back, 2 bases at V and 3 bases at J, with 7 bases in the middle. The CDR3 extends over 14 amino acids. The CDR3 sequence: CASSLGGDTGELFF. Written as DNA, the CDR3 is TGTGCCAGCAGTTTAGGGGGAGACACCGGGGAGCTGTTTTTT.

The chain is built from TRBV4-3 and TRBJ2-4; the D gene is possibly TRBD2 (6 bases). Looked up from germline, CDR1 is LGHNA and CDR2 is YSLEER. V dropped 8 bases and J dropped 2 bases, with 16 bases sitting between them. The CDR3 spans 15 residues. CDR3: CASAPGRGSKNIQYF. The CDR3 DNA reads as TGCGCCAGCGCCCCGGGGCGGGGATCCAAAAACATTCAGTACTTC.

The sample holds many counts of this clonotype. The chain is built from TRBV11-2 and TRBJ2-5, with a tentative D call TRBD1 (6 bases). The V gene's germline CDR1 is SGHAT and CDR2 FQNNGV. Trimming removed 5 bases at V and 4 bases at J, with 14 bases between. CDR3 length equals 14 residues. CDR3 protein: CASSPRDTRETQYF. Here the CDR3 DNA reads TGTGCCAGCAGCCCCCGGGACACGAGAGAGACCCAGTACTTC.

This clonotype has only a few counts. V and J are TRBV7-8 and TRBJ2-2; D is uncertain. The germline CDR1 and CDR2 sequences are SGHVS and FQNEAQ. The V end was cut by 5 bases, the J end by 0 bases, with 13 bases between. There are 16 residues in the CDR3. The CDR3 DNA reads as TGTGCCAGCAGCCCTCCTACGGACCCGAACACCGGGGAGCTGTTTTTT. Its translation is CASSPPTDPNTGELFF.

The table lists this clonotype with a few counts. This chain joins TRBV6-2 or TRBV6-3 and TRBJ1-1, with TRBD1 as a possible D gene (6 bases). V shed 6 bases and J shed 5 bases, with 10 bases lying between them. The germline V gene has CDR1 MNHEY and CDR2 SVGEGT. The CDR3 is 12 residues long. The CDR3 is CASRQGFTEAFF. CDR3 DNA: TGTGCCAGCAGACAGGGTTTTACTGAAGCTTTCTTT.

V and J are TRBV7-2 and TRBJ2-7, with D possibly TRBD2 on 6 matching bases. The V gene's germline CDR1 is SGHTA and CDR2 FQGNSA. Trimming cost V 5 bases and J 1 base, with 15 bases left between them. The CDR3 extends over 15 amino acids. CDR3 in DNA: TGTGCCAGCAGCGGGGGGTCCCGGCCTTCCTACGAGCAGTACTTC. This translates into CASSGGSRPSYEQYF.

This clonotype was counted only a few times. The chain is built from TRBV7-8 and TRBJ2-1, with TRBD2 identical over 8 bases. There are 16 residues in the CDR3. Losses at the gene ends were 4 bases for V and 2 bases for J; bases not matched to a gene: 7. Germline lookup yields CDR1 SGHVS and CDR2 FQNEAQ. CDR3 in amino acids: CASSSRTGGPYNEQFF. In nucleotides, the CDR3 is TGTGCCAGCAGCTCGAGGACGGGGGGGCCCTACAATGAGCAGTTCTTC.

The chain combines TRBV12-3 or TRBV12-4 with TRBJ1-1, with 7 bases aligning to TRBD1. The V gene end was trimmed by 6 bases and the J gene end by 7 bases; junction bases not matched to a gene: 5. CDR3 length equals 12 residues. The CDR3 reads CASSLTGIEAFF. The CDR3 nucleotides are TGTGCCAGCAGCCTGACAGGGATTGAAGCTTTCTTT.

This clonotype was recorded only once. The V gene is TRBV5-1, the J gene TRBJ2-5; tentative D call: TRBD1 (5 bases). Per germline, CDR1 SGHRS and CDR2 YFSETQ. This CDR3 region has 15 residues. Trimming took 0 bases from V and 0 from J, leaving 9 bases between them. This chain's CDR3 is CASSLEGRDQETQYF. CDR3 sequence (DNA): TGCGCCAGCAGCTTGGAGGGGCGCGACCAAGAGACCCAGTACTTC.

The chain recombines TRBV19 with TRBJ2-1; 8 positions match TRBD2. CDR1 is LNHDA, CDR2 SQIVND, per germline (reference sequence). V shed 3 bases, J shed 4 bases, and the junction held 8 bases outside the gene matches. The CDR3 runs 16 residues. CDR3 sequence: CASSIIPSGGYNEQFF. CDR3 sequence (DNA): TGTGCCAGTAGTATTATCCCCTCGGGGGGGTACAATGAGCAGTTCTTC. Filled out from reference TRBV19 and TRBJ2-1, the complete variable domain reads DGGITQSPKYLFRKEGQNVTLSCEQNLNHDAMYWYRQDPGQGLRLIYYSQIVNDFQKGDIAEGYSVSREKKESFPLTVTSAQKNPTAFYLCASSIIPSGGYNEQFFGPGTRLTVL.

In this sample, this clonotype turned up a few times. The genes are TRBV28 and TRBJ2-7, with 8 bases matching TRBD2. V dropped 8 bases and J dropped 7; count of bases not matched to a gene: 10. CDR3 length equals 13 residues. CDR1 is MDHEN and CDR2 is SYDVKM in the germline V gene. CDR3 DNA sequence: TGTGCCAGCGTGCCGGGACTAGGGAAGGAGCAGTACTTC. Its translation is CASVPGLGKEQYF.

The V call is TRBV19, the J call TRBJ2-1, with D perhaps matching TRBD1 (5 bases). Germline assignment: CDR1 LNHDA and CDR2 SQIVND (reference sequence). V lost 10 bases and J lost 6, with 13 bases in between. The CDR3 runs 12 residues. The CDR3 is CATRVRGNEQFF. The CDR3 bases are TGTGCCACCAGGGTTAGAGGCAATGAGCAGTTCTTC.

V gene TRBV28 combines with J gene TRBJ1-5; weak D call: TRBD1 (6 bases). CDR3 length: 15 residues. Germline lookup yields CDR1 MDHEN and CDR2 SYDVKM. With 5 bases removed from V and 2 bases from J, the gap between germline ends came to 13 bases. The CDR3 DNA sequence: TGTGCCAGCAGTGACCTACAGGGCGGCAATCAGCCCCAGCATTTT. Amino acids: CASSDLQGGNQPQHF. Full variable domain (rest looked up from reference TRBV28 and TRBJ1-5): DVKVTQSSRYLVKRTGEKVFLECVQDMDHENMFWYRQDPGLGLRLIYFSYDVKMKEKGDIPEGYSVSREKKERFSLILESASTNQTSMYLCASSDLQGGNQPQHFGDGTRLSIL.

This clonotype occurred a few times. At one of its ends the junction is not consistent with the germline gene, which may arise from a read error. This rearrangement joins TRBV6-8 to TRBJ2-7; weak D call: TRBD2 (6 bases). Germline CDR1 is MNHGY and CDR2 is SAAAGT. The CDR3 sequence is 13 residues long. The CDR3 sequence: CVSSLSGPYEQYF. CDR3 nucleotides: TGTGTCAGCAGTCTTAGCGGACCCTACGAGCAGTACTTC.

This clonotype has just a few counts. The chain uses TRBV20-1 and TRBJ1-4; unclear D gene. Germline values: CDR1 DFQATT, CDR2 SNEGSKA (reference sequence). V lost 0 bases and J 8 bases, leaving 13 bases between the germline ends. CDR3 length: 14 residues. CDR3 amino acids: CSARDSARKEKLFF. The CDR3 coding sequence is TGCAGTGCTAGAGACTCGGCAAGGAAGGAAAAACTGTTTTTT.

With regard to this clonotype: The junction differs from germline at one of its ends, possibly a read error. The chain has TRBV5-4 and TRBJ2-1; no clear D. The CDR3 runs to 16 residues. Germline CDR1 reads SGHNT; CDR2 reads YYREEE (reference sequence). CDR3 sequence reads: CASSLGAESSYNEQFF. As DNA, the CDR3 is TGTGCCAGCAGCTTGGGGGCGGAGAGCTCCTACAATGAGCAGTTCTTT.

This chain uses TRBV7-9 with TRBJ2-3; no definite D call. In germline, CDR1 is SEHNR, CDR2 FQNEAQ (reference sequence). The CDR3 runs 17 residues. Trimming shortened V by 1 base and J by 2 bases, and 16 bases separated the two germline ends. Written as DNA, the CDR3 is TGTGCCAGCAGCTTAGAGGGCGCCTTGCGCGTCACAGATACGCAGTATTTT. Amino acid sequence: CASSLEGALRVTDTQYF.

Only a few counts were recorded for this clonotype. The chain is built from TRBV10-1 and TRBJ2-1; 7 bases fit TRBD1. CDR1 WNHNN and CDR2 SYGVQD come from the germline V gene (reference sequence). CDR3 size: 14 residues. Unmatched junction bases numbered 3, after V lost 4 bases and J lost 3 bases. CDR3 region: CASSANRGYNEQFF. The DNA for the CDR3 is TGCGCCAGCAGTGCAAACAGGGGCTACAATGAGCAGTTCTTC.

This rearrangement joins TRBV5-1 to TRBJ2-3; 7 bases map to TRBD1. This CDR3 comprises 15 residues. After removal of 2 bases from V and 4 bases from J, the junction contained 7 bases not matched to a gene. CDR1 is SGHRS, CDR2 YFSETQ, per germline. For the CDR3, the DNA is TGCGCCAGCAGCTTCTCGGGACAGCAAGCAGATACGCAGTATTTT. Translated: CASSFSGQQADTQYF.